What follows are 32 T cell receptor beta chains derived from one specimen sequenced in a study of blood T cells in healthy people across ages. PCR was performed a second time for 7 to 11 cycles using a sample-barcoded 5' primer and a J-beta primer mix. TCRdb re-derived calls from the 5' RACE reads in MiXCR, one entry per CDR3 protein. Among 800,000 or so distinct CDR3 sequences listed, more than 35% were seen once. The source material was blood. Receptors originate from a man at least 80 years old in good health.

This clonotype was seen a handful of times. This sequence joins TRBV29-1 and TRBJ2-1, with 9 bases aligning to TRBD2. Germline V gene sequence: CDR1 SQVTM, CDR2 ANQGSEA. The CDR3 is 18 residues long. The V and J ends lost 6 bases and 5 bases, in that order; junction bases with no gene match: 20. CDR3 protein: CSVYRQAGGPTNHNEQFF. The CDR3 DNA sequence: TGCAGCGTCTATCGGCAGGCGGGAGGGCCGACGAACCACAATGAGCAGTTCTTC.

This rearrangement joins TRBV29-1 to TRBJ2-1, with no clear D. The CDR3 spans 13 residues. Germline V gene data show CDR1 as SQVTM and CDR2 as ANQGSEA. Deletions cut 6 bases from V and 13 bases from J, with 22 bases between. CDR3 sequence: CSVAPDGGETQFF. The CDR3 DNA sequence: TGCAGCGTCGCTCCTGACGGCGGAGAGACCCAGTTCTTC.

This clonotype was observed a few times. This chain uses TRBV27 with TRBJ2-7; TRBD1 aligns across 7 bases. The CDR3 totals 14 residues. The J segment lost 4 bases and the V segment lost 4 bases, leaving 7 bases of the junction unmatched. Germline V gene data show CDR1 as MNHEY and CDR2 as SMNVEV (reference sequence). The CDR3 DNA reads TGTGCCAGCAGTTCACAGGGGTCAATTTACGAGCAGTACTTC. Amino acids: CASSSQGSIYEQYF.

The chain links TRBV20-1 to TRBJ2-5; D gene unclear. CDR1 and CDR2 from the germline V gene are DFQATT and SNEGSKA (reference sequence). The CDR3 is made up of 13 amino acids. With 2 bases removed from V and 2 bases from J, the gap between germline ends came to 9 bases. CDR3 nucleotide sequence: TGCAGTGCTAGACGGGTCCTACAAGAGACCCAGTACTTC. Its protein is CSARRVLQETQYF.

The V and J genes are TRBV5-6 and TRBJ2-1; no clear D gene. This CDR3 is built from 13 residues. Germline V gives CDR1 SGHDT, CDR2 YYEEEE. V shed 4 bases and J shed 5 bases, with 10 bases lying between them. The CDR3 sequence is CASSVIGHNEQFF. The CDR3 region has the DNA TGTGCCAGCAGCGTGATCGGACACAATGAGCAGTTCTTC.

The chain is built from TRBV29-1 and TRBJ2-3; D remains unclear. Trimming removed 1 base from V and 5 bases from J, with 10 bases in between. The CDR3 sequence is 13 residues long. Germline V gives CDR1 SQVTM, CDR2 ANQGSEA. The CDR3 region has the DNA TGCAGCGTTGAAGTCCAAACGAGAGATACGCAGTATTTT. This codes for CSVEVQTRDTQYF.

This clonotype turned up a few times. The gene calls are TRBV7-6 and TRBJ2-2, with TRBD2 identical over 7 bases. Germline CDR1 is SGHVS and CDR2 is FNYEAQ. Trimming took 0 bases from V and 2 from J; bases not matched to a gene: 3. CDR3 length equals 16 residues. The CDR3 reads CASSLATSLNTGELFF. CDR3 DNA: TGTGCCAGCAGCTTAGCGACTAGCCTTAACACCGGGGAGCTGTTTTTT.

This clonotype has only a few counts. A much more abundant neighbour one base away suggests this may be a read error. The genes are TRBV10-2 and TRBJ2-1; 8 nucleotides agree with TRBD2. The DNA end is a closer match to TRBJ2-7, so the J assignment may be wrong. CDR3 size: 15 residues. Per germline, CDR1 WSHSY and CDR2 SAAADI. DNA for the CDR3: TGCGCCAGCAGGGAAGCGGGAGTCTCCTACAATGAGCAGTACTTC. It encodes CASREAGVSYNEQYF.

In its sample, this clonotype was seen a few times. The V and J genes are TRBV4-2 and TRBJ2-1; maybe TRBD2 (6 bases). Per the germline V gene, CDR1 is LGHNA and CDR2 is YNFKEQ. The CDR3 extends over 13 amino acids. Trimming stripped 3 bases from V and 4 bases from J, with 7 bases between. The CDR3 region has the DNA TGTGCCAGCAGCCAGAGCGGGTACAATGAGCAGTTCTTC. Protein sequence: CASSQSGYNEQFF.

In this sample, this clonotype turned up a few times. This chain links TRBV19 with TRBJ2-7; D is ambiguous. CDR1 and CDR2 from the germline V gene are LNHDA and SQIVND (reference sequence). The CDR3 spans 14 residues. V lost 6 bases to trimming and J lost 0 bases, with 12 bases between them. For the CDR3, the DNA is TGTGCCAGTAGAGGTATCTCACACTCCTACGAGCAGTACTTC. It encodes CASRGISHSYEQYF.

The rearrangement uses TRBV2 and TRBJ2-7, with D perhaps matching TRBD2 (5 bases). V lost 1 base to trimming and J lost 3 bases, with 10 bases between them. This CDR3 is built from 14 residues. Germline lookup yields CDR1 SNHLY and CDR2 FYNNEI. DNA for the CDR3: TGTGCCAGCAGTGAAGGAGGGTTTTTCTACGAGCAGTACTTC. Its protein product is CASSEGGFFYEQYF.

The chain carries TRBV6-5 and TRBJ2-2; 9 bases line up with TRBD2. This CDR3 is 17 amino acids long. V lost 3 bases to trimming and J lost 4 bases; unmatched junction nucleotides: 9. CDR1 and CDR2 (germline): MNHEY, SVGAGI. In DNA, the CDR3 is TGTGCCAGCAGTTATCTTGGCGGGAGGGCCCGCACCGGGGAGCTGTTTTTT. It specifies CASSYLGGRARTGELFF.

The chain joins TRBV7-3 to TRBJ2-6; the D is unclear. The CDR3 covers 18 residues. V gave up 0 bases and J gave up 2 bases, with 14 bases separating them. Germline assignment: CDR1 SGHTA and CDR2 FQGTGA. The CDR3 nucleotides read TGTGCCAGCAGCTTAACGAGTCTCGAGGCCCCTGGGGCCAACGTCCTGACTTTC. Its protein product is CASSLTSLEAPGANVLTF.

There are a few counts of this clonotype. V gene TRBV20-1 combines with J gene TRBJ1-1; TRBD1 matches at 8 bases. Germline CDR1 DFQATT, CDR2 SNEGSKA (reference sequence). V shed 2 bases and J 3 bases; nucleotides not matched to a gene: 5. The CDR3 is 14 amino acids. CDR3 sequence: CSARLTGGDTEAFF. The CDR3 coding sequence is TGCAGTGCTAGATTAACAGGGGGAGACACTGAAGCTTTCTTT.

V usage is TRBV6-5 and J usage is TRBJ2-1; 8 positions agree with TRBD2. The germline V gene encodes CDR1 MNHEY and CDR2 SVGAGI. V trimming: 2 bases; J trimming: 2 bases; junction bases outside the gene matches: 2. The CDR3 runs 15 residues. The CDR3 DNA sequence: TGTGCCAGCAGTTACGCTAGCGGGCCCTACAATGAGCAGTTCTTC. The encoded protein is CASSYASGPYNEQFF.

This clonotype has a count of ten or more. J is TRBJ2-7 and V is TRBV10-3; 7 bases line up with TRBD2. The CDR3 runs 14 residues. The V gene's germline CDR1 is ENHRY and CDR2 SYGVKD. After removal of 2 bases from V and 3 bases from J, the junction contained 4 bases not matched to a gene. In nucleotides, the CDR3 is TGTGCCATCAGTGAGCCCGGGGGGTACTACGAGCAGTACTTC. It specifies CAISEPGGYYEQYF.

The chain uses TRBV12-3 or TRBV12-4 and TRBJ2-7, with D unclear. The CDR3 runs 14 residues. Trimming cost V 1 base and J 0 bases, with 7 bases left between them. CDR3 sequence: CASSLGGFSYEQYF. The CDR3 DNA follows: TGTGCCAGCAGTTTAGGCGGTTTCTCCTACGAGCAGTACTTC.

This clonotype was seen a handful of times. This chain uses TRBV29-1 with TRBJ2-3; 11 nucleotides agree with TRBD2. The CDR3 length is 14 residues. Per germline, CDR1 SQVTM and CDR2 ANQGSEA. J was trimmed by 6 bases and V by 7 bases; bases with no gene match: 9. CDR3 protein: CSAGTSGPWDTQYF. The CDR3 coding sequence is TGCAGCGCCGGGACTAGCGGCCCGTGGGATACGCAGTATTTT.

The chain is built from TRBV9 and TRBJ2-7; TRBD1 or TRBD2 may be the D gene (5 bases each). The V gene lost 0 bases and the J gene lost 7 bases, with 17 bases spanning the gap. CDR1 and CDR2 (germline): SGDLS, YYNGEE. The CDR3 is made up of 15 amino acids. The CDR3 spells CASSVDGRGVDEQYF. The CDR3 DNA follows: TGTGCCAGCAGCGTAGATGGCCGGGGCGTAGATGAGCAGTACTTC.

V is TRBV11-1 and J is TRBJ2-5; D could derive from TRBD1 or TRBD2 (5 bases each). Germline V gene data show CDR1 as SGHAT and CDR2 as FQDESV (reference sequence). V was cut by 2 bases and J by 11 bases, with 15 bases left in between. This CDR3 spans 13 amino acids. CDR3 sequence reads: CASSLTGLGGQYF. The CDR3 coding sequence is TGTGCCAGCAGCTTAACAGGACTCGGTGGGCAGTACTTC.

This clonotype was observed at least ten times. The V and J genes are TRBV5-1 and TRBJ2-3; D gene uncertain. CDR1 SGHRS and CDR2 YFSETQ come from the germline V gene. The CDR3 runs 16 residues. V lost 0 bases and J lost 2, with 13 bases in between. The CDR3 DNA reads TGCGCCAGCAGCTTGGCCACCGGAACCAACACAGATACGCAGTATTTT. It specifies CASSLATGTNTDTQYF.

V gene TRBV29-1 combines with J gene TRBJ1-1; 12 bases are a match to TRBD1. This CDR3 is built from 16 residues. V dropped 6 bases and J dropped 7; count of bases not matched to a gene: 15. Germline CDR1 reads SQVTM; CDR2 reads ANQGSEA. Written as DNA, the CDR3 is TGCAGCGTCGCACCGGGACAGGGGGCGAGGATTGGTGAAGCTTTCTTT. Amino acids: CSVAPGQGARIGEAFF. The whole variable domain, filled in from reference TRBV29-1 and TRBJ1-1, reads SAVISQKPSRDICQRGTSLTIQCQVDSQVTMMFWYRQQPGQSLTLIATANQGSEATYESGFVIDKFPISRPNLTFSTLTVSNMSPEDSSIYLCSVAPGQGARIGEAFFGQGTRLTVV.

This clonotype was counted only a few times. The chain couples TRBV20-1 to TRBJ1-2; TRBD1 might be the D (6 bases). The germline V gene encodes CDR1 DFQATT and CDR2 SNEGSKA (reference sequence). V was trimmed by 0 bases and J by 4 bases, leaving 9 bases between them. This CDR3 is built from 13 residues. The CDR3 here is CSARDLQGYGYTF. DNA for the CDR3: TGCAGTGCTAGAGATTTACAGGGCTATGGCTACACCTTC.

This clonotype was counted only a few times. The chain joins TRBV14 to TRBJ1-2; D gene uncertain. With 0 bases removed from V and 7 bases from J, the gap between germline ends came to 9 bases. This CDR3 comprises 13 residues. CDR1 SGHDN and CDR2 FVKESK come from the germline V gene. The CDR3 loop reads CASSQDWRRGYTF. The DNA of the CDR3 is TGTGCCAGCAGCCAAGATTGGAGACGTGGCTACACCTTC.

The rearrangement joins TRBV2 to TRBJ2-7; no reliable D call. The CDR3 has 11 residues. Deletions cut 10 bases from V and 0 bases from J, with 7 bases between. The germline gives CDR1 SNHLY, CDR2 FYNNEI. The CDR3 spells CATAASYEQYF. The CDR3 nucleotides are TGTGCCACCGCCGCCTCCTACGAGCAGTACTTC.

The genes are TRBV28 and TRBJ2-7; no definite D call. The CDR3 contains 13 residues. Germline V gene sequence: CDR1 MDHEN, CDR2 SYDVKM. Trimming cost V 3 bases and J 2 bases, with 8 bases left between them. The CDR3 loop reads CASSFSNPYEQYF. For the CDR3, the DNA is TGTGCCAGCAGTTTTTCTAACCCCTACGAGCAGTACTTC.

The rearrangement links TRBV4-2 to TRBJ2-1, with D tentatively TRBD2 (6 bases). Looked up from germline, CDR1 is LGHNA and CDR2 is YNFKEQ. V lost 4 bases to trimming and J lost 8 bases, with 12 bases between them. The CDR3 has 13 residues. The DNA for the CDR3 is TGTGCCAGCAGCCCCGGCGGGGTGGATGAGCAGTTCTTC. Translated, it gives CASSPGGVDEQFF.

Regarding this clonotype: Possible read error: a much larger clone is one base away. The V call is TRBV6-6, the J call TRBJ2-1; TRBD2 might be the D (6 bases). Germline V gene sequence: CDR1 MNHNY, CDR2 SVGAGI (reference sequence). V lost 1 base to trimming and J lost 9 bases, with 10 bases between them. There are 13 residues in the CDR3. The CDR3 DNA reads as TGTGCCAGCAGTTACTTAGTGGGAGGTGAGCAGTTCTTC. Its translation: CASSYLVGGEQFF.

The J gene is TRBJ2-7, the V gene TRBV21-1. TRBV21-1 is a recognized pseudogene. This CDR3 has 16 residues. The CDR3 nucleotides read TGTGCCGGCAGCAAAAGGAAGGGTTTTGGTTCCTACGAGCAGTACTTC. Translated, it gives CAGSKRKGFGSYEQYF.

This chain uses TRBV5-1 with TRBJ2-5, with a weak D call TRBD2 (5 bases). The J call is uncertain, as TRBJ2-7 better fits the DNA end. Germline assignment: CDR1 SGHRS and CDR2 YFSETQ. There are 14 residues in the CDR3. The CDR3, as DNA: TGCGCCAGCAGCCCCCTCGGGGAGTCGGGCGAGCAGTACTTC. Its translation is CASSPLGESGEQYF.

The sample holds a few counts of this clonotype. The chain has TRBV6-5 and TRBJ1-2; 10 bases match TRBD1. Germline V CDR1 and CDR2: MNHEY, SVGAGI. The V gene end was trimmed by 6 bases and the J gene end by 5 bases; junction bases not matched to a gene: 9. The CDR3 totals 15 residues. The CDR3 region has the DNA TGTGCCAGCAGAGAGGGACAGGGGCAATGGTATGGCTACACCTTC. It translates to CASREGQGQWYGYTF.

This clonotype showed up many times. This rearrangement joins TRBV29-1 to TRBJ2-7; TRBD2 matches at 14 bases. In germline, CDR1 is SQVTM, CDR2 ANQGSEA. CDR3 length: 13 amino acids. Trimming at V came to 6 bases and at J to 6 bases, leaving 4 bases not matched to a gene. This CDR3 is CSVSGTSGGEQYF. CDR3 nucleotides: TGCAGCGTCTCCGGGACTAGCGGGGGCGAGCAGTACTTC.